These 12 T cell receptor beta chains were sequenced from one sample in a study of multiple sclerosis patients with progressive multifocal leukoencephalopathy. TCRdb's table, derived via immunoSEQ multiplex PCR, lists solely in-frame clones and lacks some. The sample lists under 40,000 clones, over 90% occurring once. Time point here: before natalizumab initiation. Specimen: PBMCs. Receptor source: a man between 25 and 39 years old with multiple sclerosis.

The genes are TRBV27 and TRBJ2-5; 11 bases agree with TRBD2. The J call is doubtful: the DNA matches TRBJ2-7 better. CDR1 is MNHEY, CDR2 SMNVEV, per germline (reference sequence). The CDR3 runs to 15 residues. The CDR3 coding sequence is TGTGCCAGCAGTTTGGGACTAGCGGATGTGATCGAGCAGTACTTC. Residues: CASSLGLADVIEQYF.

The chain joins TRBV10-3 to TRBJ1-5; D gene uncertain. This CDR3 has 13 residues. Germline V gives CDR1 ENHRY, CDR2 SYGVKD. Trimming left V 3 bases short and J 3 bases short, with 6 bases between. The CDR3 bases are TGTGCCATCAGTGATTCAATCAATCAGCCCCAGCATTTT. Translating it yields CAISDSINQPQHF.

The gene calls are TRBV18 and TRBJ2-1; no definite D call. This CDR3 has 13 residues. Germline CDR1 and CDR2: KGHSH and LQKENI. The V end was cut by 3 bases, the J end by 6 bases, with 9 bases between. The DNA of the CDR3 is TGTGCCAGCTCACCGCGACCCGTCAATGAGCAGTTCTTC. Its translation is CASSPRPVNEQFF.

V and J are TRBV30 and TRBJ2-7, with D possibly being TRBD1 (5 bases). The CDR3 runs to 13 residues. The V end was cut by 3 bases, the J end by 5 bases, with 14 bases between. Germline CDR1 and CDR2: GTSNPN and SVGIG (reference sequence). The CDR3 spells CAWSLGDGDEQYF. Here the CDR3 DNA reads TGTGCCTGGAGCCTAGGGGATGGCGACGAGCAGTACTTC.

This CDR3 reads CASSNTNTGELFF. The CDR3 DNA reads as TGTGCCAGCAGCAACACAAACACCGGGGAGCTGTTTTTT. The gene calls are TRBV5-4 and TRBJ2-2, with D unclear. Trimming shortened V by 4 bases and J by 2 bases, and 6 bases separated the two germline ends. The CDR3 is made up of 13 amino acids. CDR1 and CDR2 (germline): SGHNT, YYREEE (reference sequence). Full variable domain (outside the CDR3, taken from reference TRBV5-4 and TRBJ2-2): ETGVTQSPTHLIKTRGQQVTLRCSSQSGHNTVSWYQQALGQGPQFIFQYYREEENGRGNFPPRFSGLQFPNYSSELNVNALELDDSALYLCASSNTNTGELFFGEGSRLTVL.

The chain combines TRBV2 with TRBJ2-7; 9 nucleotides match TRBD2. The CDR3 has 14 amino acids. Germline V CDR1 and CDR2: SNHLY, FYNNEI. V trimming: 5 bases; J trimming: 3 bases; junction bases outside the gene matches: 5. The CDR3 is CASSFTTSGYEQYF. The DNA for the CDR3 is TGTGCCAGCAGTTTTACGACTAGCGGCTACGAGCAGTACTTC.

V is TRBV5-4 and J is TRBJ2-5, with 9 nucleotides matching TRBD2. Germline V gives CDR1 SGHNT, CDR2 YYREEE (reference sequence). V was pared by 0 bases and J by 5 bases, with 5 bases of the junction left unmatched. The CDR3 extends over 15 amino acids. This CDR3 reads CASSLGLAGRETQYF. The CDR3 DNA follows: TGTGCCAGCAGCTTGGGGCTAGCGGGACGCGAGACCCAGTACTTC. Full variable domain (rest looked up from reference TRBV5-4 and TRBJ2-5): ETGVTQSPTHLIKTRGQQVTLRCSSQSGHNTVSWYQQALGQGPQFIFQYYREEENGRGNFPPRFSGLQFPNYSSELNVNALELDDSALYLCASSLGLAGRETQYFGPGTRLLVL.

This clone was seen just once. Its ends do not fully match the called genes, so a read error is possible. The gene calls are TRBV7-7 and TRBJ2-1, with 7 bases lining up with TRBD2. CDR1 is SSHAT, CDR2 FNYEAQ, per germline (reference sequence). The CDR3 length is 13 residues. The CDR3 sequence: CASSFRREYEQFF. The CDR3 coding sequence is TGTGCTAGCAGCTTTAGGCGGGAGTATGAGCAGTTCTTC.

The J gene is TRBJ2-3, the V gene TRBV9, with 9 bases aligning to TRBD2. Germline V CDR1 and CDR2: SGDLS, YYNGEE. The CDR3 runs to 16 residues. Trimming took 0 bases from V and 4 from J; bases not matched to a gene: 6. The CDR3 loop is CASSVGNSGSPDTQYF. In DNA, the CDR3 is TGTGCCAGCAGCGTAGGTAATAGCGGGAGTCCAGATACGCAGTATTTT.

This chain connects TRBV19 to TRBJ1-2; no reliable D call. Trimming removed 7 bases at V and 0 bases at J, with 24 bases between. This CDR3 region has 18 residues. Germline V gene data show CDR1 as LNHDA and CDR2 as SQIVND (reference sequence). As DNA, the CDR3 is TGTGCCAGTATAGGCTTAGTAGTGGCCGACGCTACTAACTATGGCTACACCTTC. Amino acid sequence: CASIGLVVADATNYGYTF.

The chain uses TRBV12-5 and TRBJ2-1; 12 bases match TRBD2. The CDR3 is 17 residues long. J was trimmed by 11 bases and V by 1 base; bases with no gene match: 12. Germline CDR1 reads LGHNT; CDR2 reads FRNRAP. CDR3 coding DNA: TGTGCTAGTGGTTTGGCCCCCCTAGCGGGAGGGCCTGGCCAGCAGTTCTTC. Its protein product is CASGLAPLAGGPGQQFF.

The chain links TRBV7-2 to TRBJ2-5; 9 nucleotides agree with TRBD2. The CDR3 runs 19 residues. CDR1 is SGHTA and CDR2 is FQGNSA in the germline V gene. Trimming cost V 1 base and J 4 bases; bases outside gene matches: 16. The CDR3, as DNA: TGTGCCAGCAGCTTAGGGGTAGGACTAGCGCCCCCGGGGAGAGAGACCCAGTACTTC. Protein: CASSLGVGLAPPGRETQYF.